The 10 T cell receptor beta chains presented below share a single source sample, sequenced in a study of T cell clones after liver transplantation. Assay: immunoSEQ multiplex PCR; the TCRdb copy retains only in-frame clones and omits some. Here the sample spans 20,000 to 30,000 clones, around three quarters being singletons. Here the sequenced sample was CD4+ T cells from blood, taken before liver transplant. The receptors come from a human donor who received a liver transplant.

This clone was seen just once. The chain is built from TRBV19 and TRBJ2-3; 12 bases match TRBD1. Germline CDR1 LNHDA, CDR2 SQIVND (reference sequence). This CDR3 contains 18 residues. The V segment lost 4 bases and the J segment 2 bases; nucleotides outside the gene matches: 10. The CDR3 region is CASSNRNRDRGHTDTQYF. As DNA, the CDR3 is TGTGCCAGTAGTAACCGGAACCGGGACAGGGGGCACACAGATACGCAGTATTTT.

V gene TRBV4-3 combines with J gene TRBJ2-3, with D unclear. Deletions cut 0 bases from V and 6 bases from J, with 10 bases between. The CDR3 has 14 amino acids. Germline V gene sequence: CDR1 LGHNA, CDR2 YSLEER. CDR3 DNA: TGCGCCAGCAGCCAAGAACCCCTTAGCGATACGCAGTATTTT. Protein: CASSQEPLSDTQYF.

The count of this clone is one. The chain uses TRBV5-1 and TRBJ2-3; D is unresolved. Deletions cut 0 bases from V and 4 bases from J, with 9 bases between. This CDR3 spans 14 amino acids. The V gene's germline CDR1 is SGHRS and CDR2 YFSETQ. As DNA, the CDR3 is TGCGCCAGCAGCTTGGGCCAGCGTGCAGATACGCAGTATTTT. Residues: CASSLGQRADTQYF.

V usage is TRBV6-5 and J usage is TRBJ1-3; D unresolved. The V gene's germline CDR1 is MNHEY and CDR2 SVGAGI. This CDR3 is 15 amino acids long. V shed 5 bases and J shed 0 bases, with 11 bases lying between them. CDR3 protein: CASSPNPLSGNTIYF. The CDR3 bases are TGTGCCAGCAGTCCTAACCCCCTCTCTGGAAACACCATATATTTT.

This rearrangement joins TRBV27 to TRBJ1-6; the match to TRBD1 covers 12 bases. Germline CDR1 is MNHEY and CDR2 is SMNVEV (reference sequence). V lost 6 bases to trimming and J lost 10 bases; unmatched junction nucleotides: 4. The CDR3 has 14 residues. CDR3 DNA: TGTGCCAGCAGATCAGGGACAGGGGGCTCACCCCTCCACTTT. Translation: CASRSGTGGSPLHF.

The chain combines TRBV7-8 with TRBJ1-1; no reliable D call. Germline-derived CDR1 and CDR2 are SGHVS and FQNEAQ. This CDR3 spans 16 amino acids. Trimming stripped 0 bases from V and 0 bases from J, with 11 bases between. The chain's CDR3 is CASSLATRGMNTEAFF. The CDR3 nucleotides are TGTGCCAGCAGCTTAGCTACCAGAGGGATGAACACTGAAGCTTTCTTT.

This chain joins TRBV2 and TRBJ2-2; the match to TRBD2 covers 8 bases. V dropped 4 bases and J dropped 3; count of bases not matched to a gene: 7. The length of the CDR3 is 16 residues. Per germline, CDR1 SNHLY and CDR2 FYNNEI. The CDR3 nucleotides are TGTGCCAGCAGTGGCCGTGCGGGGGGCCACACCGGGGAGCTGTTTTTT. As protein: CASSGRAGGHTGELFF.

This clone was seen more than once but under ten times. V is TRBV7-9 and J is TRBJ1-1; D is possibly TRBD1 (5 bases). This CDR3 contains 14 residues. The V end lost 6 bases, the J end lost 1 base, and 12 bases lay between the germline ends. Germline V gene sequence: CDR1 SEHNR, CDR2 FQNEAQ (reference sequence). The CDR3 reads CASRQTVENTEAFF. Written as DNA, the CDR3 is TGTGCCAGCAGGCAGACAGTCGAGAACACTGAAGCTTTCTTT.

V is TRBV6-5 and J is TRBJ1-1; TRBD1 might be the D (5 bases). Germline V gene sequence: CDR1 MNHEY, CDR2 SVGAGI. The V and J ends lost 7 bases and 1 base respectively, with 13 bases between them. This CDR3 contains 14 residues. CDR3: CASTLVQGNTEAFF. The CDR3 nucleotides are TGTGCCAGCACCTTAGTCCAGGGGAACACTGAAGCTTTCTTT.

The CDR3: CASRAGTSGISSYNEQFF. Written as DNA, the CDR3 is TGTGCCAGCAGGGCCGGGACTAGCGGGATTAGCTCCTACAATGAGCAGTTCTTC. The rearrangement uses TRBV27 and TRBJ2-1; 13 nucleotides line up with TRBD2. The CDR3 covers 18 residues. Germline-derived CDR1 and CDR2 are MNHEY and SMNVEV (reference sequence). The trim removed 6 bases at V and 0 bases at J, leaving 8 bases unmatched.